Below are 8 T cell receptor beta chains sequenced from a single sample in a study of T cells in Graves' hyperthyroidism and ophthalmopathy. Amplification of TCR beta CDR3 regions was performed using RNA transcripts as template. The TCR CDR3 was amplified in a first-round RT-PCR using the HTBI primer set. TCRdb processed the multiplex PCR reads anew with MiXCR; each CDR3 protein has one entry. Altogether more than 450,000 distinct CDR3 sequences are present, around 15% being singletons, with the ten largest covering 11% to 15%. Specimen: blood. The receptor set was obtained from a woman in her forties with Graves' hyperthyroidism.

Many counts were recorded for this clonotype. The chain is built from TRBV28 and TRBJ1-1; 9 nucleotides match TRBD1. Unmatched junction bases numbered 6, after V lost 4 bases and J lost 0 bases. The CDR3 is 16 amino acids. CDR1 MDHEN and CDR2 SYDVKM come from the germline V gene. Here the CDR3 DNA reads TGTGCCAGCAGTTCCGCCGGGACAGGGATGAACACTGAAGCTTTCTTT. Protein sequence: CASSSAGTGMNTEAFF.

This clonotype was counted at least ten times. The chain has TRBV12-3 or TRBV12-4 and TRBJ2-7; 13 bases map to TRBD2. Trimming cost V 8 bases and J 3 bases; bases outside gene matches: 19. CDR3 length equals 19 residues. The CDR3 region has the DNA TGTGCCAGCGGACAGGGGGCGCGGATTCGGACTAGCGGGAGCTACGAGCAGTACTTC. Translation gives CASGQGARIRTSGSYEQYF.

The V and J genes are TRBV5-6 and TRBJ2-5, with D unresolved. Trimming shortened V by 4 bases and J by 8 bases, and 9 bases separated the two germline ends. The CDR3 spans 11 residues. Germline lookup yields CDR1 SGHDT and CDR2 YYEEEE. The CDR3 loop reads CASSLMATQYF. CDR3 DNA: TGTGCCAGCAGCCTGATGGCAACCCAGTACTTC.

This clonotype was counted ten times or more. CDR3 residues: CASSFAQGIYEQYF. Written as DNA, the CDR3 is TGTGCCAGCAGCTTCGCGCAGGGGATCTACGAGCAGTACTTC. This chain joins TRBV11-2 and TRBJ2-7; tentative D call: TRBD1 (6 bases). The germline V gene has CDR1 SGHAT and CDR2 FQNNGV. V dropped 3 bases and J dropped 3 bases, with 12 bases sitting between them. This CDR3 is 14 amino acids long. Full variable domain (rest looked up from reference TRBV11-2 and TRBJ2-7): EAGVAQSPRYKIIEKRQSVAFWCNPISGHATLYWYQQILGQGPKLLIQFQNNGVVDDSQLPKDRFSAERLKGVDSTLKIQPAKLEDSAVYLCASSFAQGIYEQYFGPGTRLTVT.

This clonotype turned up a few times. The CDR3 loop reads CASSQGGGERTGELFF. CDR3 in DNA: TGCGCCAGCAGCCAGGGTGGGGGCGAGCGCACCGGGGAGCTGTTTTTT. This chain links TRBV10-1 with TRBJ2-2, with a tentative D call TRBD1 (6 bases). This CDR3 comprises 16 residues. V gave up 6 bases and J gave up 4 bases, with 18 bases separating them. Germline-derived CDR1 and CDR2 are WNHNN and SYGVQD (reference sequence).

In nucleotides, the CDR3 is TGTGCCAGTACTAATAGGGTCCACACTGAAGCTTTCTTT. This encodes CASTNRVHTEAFF. The gene calls are TRBV19 and TRBJ1-1, with unresolved D. V was trimmed by 7 bases and J by 3 bases, leaving 12 bases between them. Germline values: CDR1 LNHDA, CDR2 SQIVND (reference sequence). This CDR3 contains 13 residues.

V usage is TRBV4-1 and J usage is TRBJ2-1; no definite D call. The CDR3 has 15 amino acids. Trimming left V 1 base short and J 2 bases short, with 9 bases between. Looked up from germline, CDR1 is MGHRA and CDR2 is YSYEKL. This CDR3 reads CASSQGSETYNEQFF. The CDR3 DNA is TGCGCCAGCAGCCAAGGGAGCGAGACCTACAATGAGCAGTTCTTC.

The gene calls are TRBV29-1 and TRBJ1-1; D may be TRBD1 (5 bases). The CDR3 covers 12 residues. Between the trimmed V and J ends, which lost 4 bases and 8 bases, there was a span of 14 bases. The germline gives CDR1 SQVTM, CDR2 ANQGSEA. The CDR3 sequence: CSVAGGSAEAFF. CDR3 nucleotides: TGCAGCGTTGCCGGGGGGTCAGCAGAAGCTTTCTTT.